The TCR beta chain described here comes from a study of cytomegalovirus exposure and HLA in healthy donors. This CDR3 is built from 15 residues. The germline gives CDR1 MNHEY, CDR2 SVGAGI. Losses at the gene ends were 6 bases for V and 4 bases for J; bases not matched to a gene: 7. Repertoires were generated with immunoSEQ multiplex PCR, while TCRdb's copy carries only in-frame clones and drops some. Of some 70,000 clones in the sample, around 95% are singletons; the top ten hold over 2%. This chain uses TRBV6-5 with TRBJ2-1; 9 nucleotides align to TRBD2. Sequenced input: PBMCs. This clonotype originated in a man aged 18 to 35 in good health and CMV-seronegative. The CDR3 DNA reads as TGTGCCAGCAGCCCCTCGGGACTAGCTTACAATGAGCAGTTCTTC. Translation gives CASSPSGLAYNEQFF.